Shown below are 5 T cell receptor beta chains from a single sample sequenced in a study of T-cell reconstitution after alpha-beta-depleted transplantation in children. This sample's TCRbeta library carried unique molecular identifier barcodes. TCRdb itself ran the PCR reads through MiXCR, one entry per CDR3 protein. The data show 250,000 or so distinct CDR3 sequences, with roughly 8.2% seen just once and about 6.4% held by the top ten. The specimen comprised PBMCs, mostly from graft donor cells, sampled 180 days after TCRalphabeta/CD19-depleted stem cell transplant. The receptors here all came from a male patient between 5 and 17 years old who had a stem cell transplant for acute lymphoblastic leukemia, so the T cells may come from the graft donor.

The sample holds many counts of this clonotype. J is TRBJ2-7 and V is TRBV18; D assignment may be TRBD1 or TRBD2 (6 bases each). V was clipped by 6 bases and J by 5 bases, with 17 bases between them. Germline loops: CDR1 KGHSH, CDR2 LQKENI. This CDR3 comprises 14 residues. CDR3 residues: CASSQMGGSDEQYF. The CDR3 region has the DNA TGTGCCAGCTCCCAAATGGGGGGCAGCGACGAGCAGTACTTC.

This clonotype was observed at least ten times. V is TRBV3-1 and J is TRBJ1-2; D unclear. This CDR3 is 14 amino acids long. With 3 bases removed from V and 6 bases from J, the gap between germline ends came to 14 bases. Germline loops: CDR1 LGHDT, CDR2 YNNKEL (reference sequence). CDR3 protein: CASSHEQRGHGYTF. DNA for the CDR3: TGTGCCAGCAGCCATGAACAGCGAGGGCATGGCTACACCTTC.

This clonotype came up many times. The chain recombines TRBV10-3 with TRBJ1-2; D gene uncertain. Deletions cut 5 bases from V and 3 bases from J, with 7 bases between. The germline gives CDR1 ENHRY, CDR2 SYGVKD. The length of the CDR3 is 12 residues. CDR3 nucleotide sequence: TGTGCCATCAGTCCCCAGGACTATGGCTACACCTTC. Protein: CAISPQDYGYTF.

Comments on this clonotype: One base away lies a much larger clone, so this may be a sequencing read error. The J gene is TRBJ1-1, the V gene TRBV5-1; D may be TRBD1 (6 bases). V lost 2 bases to trimming and J lost 4 bases, with 21 bases between them. This CDR3 is 17 amino acids long. The germline V gene has CDR1 SGHRS and CDR2 YFSETQ. CDR3 bases: TGCGCCAGCAGCTTCAAAACCGCCGGGACATGGTCCACTGAAGCTTTCTTT. Its translation is CASSFKTAGTWSTEAFF.

This clonotype was recorded many times. The chain has TRBV7-2 and TRBJ2-7, with 9 bases that match TRBD1. The V and J ends lost 1 base and 4 bases, in that order; junction bases with no gene match: 8. The CDR3 sequence is 16 residues long. From germline, CDR1 is SGHTA and CDR2 FQGNSA. The CDR3 protein is CASSLGAGTGTYEQYF. CDR3 DNA sequence: TGTGCCAGCAGCTTAGGAGCCGGGACAGGGACTTACGAGCAGTACTTC.